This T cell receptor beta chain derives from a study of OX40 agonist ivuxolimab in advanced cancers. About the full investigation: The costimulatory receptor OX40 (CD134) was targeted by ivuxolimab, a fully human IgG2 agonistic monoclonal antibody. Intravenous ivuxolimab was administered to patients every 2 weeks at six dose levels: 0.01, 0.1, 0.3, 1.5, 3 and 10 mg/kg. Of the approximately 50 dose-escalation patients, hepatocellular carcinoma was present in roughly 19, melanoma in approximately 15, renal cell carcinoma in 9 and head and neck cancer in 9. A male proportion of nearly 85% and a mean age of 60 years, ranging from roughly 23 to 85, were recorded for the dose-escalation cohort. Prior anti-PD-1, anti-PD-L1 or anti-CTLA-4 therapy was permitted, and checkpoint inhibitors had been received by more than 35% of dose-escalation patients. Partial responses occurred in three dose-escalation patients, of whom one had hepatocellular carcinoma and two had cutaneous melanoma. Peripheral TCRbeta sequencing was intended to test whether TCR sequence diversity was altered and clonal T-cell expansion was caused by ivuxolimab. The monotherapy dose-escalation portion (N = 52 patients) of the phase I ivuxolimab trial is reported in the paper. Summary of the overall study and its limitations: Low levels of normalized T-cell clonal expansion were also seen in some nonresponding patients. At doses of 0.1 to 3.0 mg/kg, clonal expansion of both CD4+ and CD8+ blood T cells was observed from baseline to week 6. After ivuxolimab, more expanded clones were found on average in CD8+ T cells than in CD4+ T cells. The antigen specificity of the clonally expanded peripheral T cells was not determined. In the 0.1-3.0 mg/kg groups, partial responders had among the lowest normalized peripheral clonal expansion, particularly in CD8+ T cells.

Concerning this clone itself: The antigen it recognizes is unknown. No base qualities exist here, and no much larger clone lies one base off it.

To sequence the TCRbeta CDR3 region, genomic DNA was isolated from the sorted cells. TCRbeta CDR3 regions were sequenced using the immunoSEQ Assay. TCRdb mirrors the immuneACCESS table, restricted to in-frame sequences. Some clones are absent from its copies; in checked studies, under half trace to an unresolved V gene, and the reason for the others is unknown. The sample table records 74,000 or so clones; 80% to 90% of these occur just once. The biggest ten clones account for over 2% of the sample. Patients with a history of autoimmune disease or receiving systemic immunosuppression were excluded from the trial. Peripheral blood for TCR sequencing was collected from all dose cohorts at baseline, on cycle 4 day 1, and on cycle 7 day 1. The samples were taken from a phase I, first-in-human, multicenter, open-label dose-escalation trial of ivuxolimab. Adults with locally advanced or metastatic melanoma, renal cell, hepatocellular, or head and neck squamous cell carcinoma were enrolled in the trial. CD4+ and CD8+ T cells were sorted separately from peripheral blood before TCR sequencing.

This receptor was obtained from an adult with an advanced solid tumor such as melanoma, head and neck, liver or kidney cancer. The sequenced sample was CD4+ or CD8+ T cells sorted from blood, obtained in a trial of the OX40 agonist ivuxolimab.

CDR3 sequence: CASSIVANTEAFF. The DNA sequence follows: TGTGCCAGTAGTATAGTTGCCAACACTGAAGCTTTCTTT. The rearranged chain carries TRBV19 and TRBJ1-1; no D gene can be assigned with confidence. Taken from cysteine to phenylalanine, the CDR3 has 13 residues. The CDR3 DNA has 39 bases and is translated from base 1. As encoded in the germline V gene (reference sequence), CDR1 is LNHDA while CDR2 is SQIVND. V was cut back by 1 base and J by 2 bases, leaving a gap of 5 bases between them.